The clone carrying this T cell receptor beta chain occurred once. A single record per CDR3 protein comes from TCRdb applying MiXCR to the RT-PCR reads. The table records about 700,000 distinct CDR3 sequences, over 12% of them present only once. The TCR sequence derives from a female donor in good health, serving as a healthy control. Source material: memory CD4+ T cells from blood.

CDR3 protein: CASSGSSEHHNEQFF. Written as DNA, the CDR3 is TGTGCCAGCAGCGGATCTAGCGAGCACCACAATGAGCAGTTCTTC. The V and J genes are TRBV9 and TRBJ2-1; D possibly corresponds to TRBD2 (6 bases). This CDR3 comprises 15 residues. The V end lost 3 bases, the J end lost 5 bases, and 15 bases lay between the germline ends. From germline, CDR1 is SGDLS and CDR2 YYNGEE. Combining the CDR3 with reference TRBV9 and TRBJ2-1 gives the whole variable domain DSGVTQTPKHLITATGQRVTLRCSPRSGDLSVYWYQQSLDQGLQFLIQYYNGEERAKGNILERFSAQQFPDLHSELNLSSLELGDSALYFCASSGSSEHHNEQFFGPGTRLTVL.